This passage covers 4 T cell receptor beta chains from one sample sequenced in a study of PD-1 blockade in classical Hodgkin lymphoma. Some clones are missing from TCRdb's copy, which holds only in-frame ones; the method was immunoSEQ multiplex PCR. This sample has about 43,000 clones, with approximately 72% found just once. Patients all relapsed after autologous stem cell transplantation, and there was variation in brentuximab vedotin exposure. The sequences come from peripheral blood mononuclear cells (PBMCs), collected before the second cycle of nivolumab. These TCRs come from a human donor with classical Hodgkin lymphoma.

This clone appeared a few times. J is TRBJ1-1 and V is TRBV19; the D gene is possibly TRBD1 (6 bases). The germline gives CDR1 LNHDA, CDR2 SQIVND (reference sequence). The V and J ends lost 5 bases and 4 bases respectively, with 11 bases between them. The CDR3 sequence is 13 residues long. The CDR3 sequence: CASSWGLGTEAFF. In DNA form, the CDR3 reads TGTGCCAGTAGTTGGGGGCTCGGCACTGAAGCTTTCTTT.

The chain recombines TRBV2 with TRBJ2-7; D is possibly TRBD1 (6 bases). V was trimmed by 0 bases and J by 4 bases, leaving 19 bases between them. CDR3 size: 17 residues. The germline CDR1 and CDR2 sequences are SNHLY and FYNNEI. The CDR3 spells CASSEAWQGRFPYEQYF. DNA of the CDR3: TGTGCCAGCAGTGAAGCCTGGCAGGGGCGCTTCCCGTACGAGCAGTACTTC.

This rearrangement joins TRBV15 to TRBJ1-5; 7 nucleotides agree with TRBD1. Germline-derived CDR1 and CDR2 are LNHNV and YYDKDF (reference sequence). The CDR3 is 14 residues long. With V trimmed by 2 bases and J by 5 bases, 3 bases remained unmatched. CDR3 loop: CATSRLGTDQPQHF. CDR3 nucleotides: TGTGCCACCAGCAGACTAGGGACAGATCAGCCCCAGCATTTT. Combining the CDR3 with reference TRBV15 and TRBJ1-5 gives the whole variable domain DAMVIQNPRYQVTQFGKPVTLSCSQTLNHNVMYWYQQKSSQAPKLLFHYYDKDFNNEADTPDNFQSRRPNTSFCFLDIRSPGLGDTAMYLCATSRLGTDQPQHFGDGTRLSIL.

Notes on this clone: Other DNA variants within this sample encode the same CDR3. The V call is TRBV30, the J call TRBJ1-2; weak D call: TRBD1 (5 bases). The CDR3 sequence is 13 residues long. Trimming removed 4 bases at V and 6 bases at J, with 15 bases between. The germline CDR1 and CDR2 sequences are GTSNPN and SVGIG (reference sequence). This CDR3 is CAWTTPGEDGYTF. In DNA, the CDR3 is TGTGCCTGGACCACCCCGGGGGAAGATGGCTACACCTTC.